This entry features one T cell receptor beta chain sequence. Its antigen remains unidentified. This record comes from a study of CD8+ T cells in alopecia areata. In the study overall: Percent affected scalp area, the SALT score, rated treated patients' severity.

Findings and limits, study-wide: While tofacitinib was given, many expanded lesional clones persisted in scalp and blood. Expanded CD8+ clones among the top 100, and scalp clonality, were significantly decreased by tofacitinib.

RNA extraction and reverse transcription yielded cDNA as sequencing template. Repertoires were generated with immunoSEQ multiplex PCR, while TCRdb's copy carries only in-frame clones and drops some. The top ten clones hold roughly 22% of a sample with around 60,000 clones, 40% to 55% of them seen once. The CDR3 covers 17 residues. Germline trimming cut 3 bases from V and 1 base from J; bases unmatched to any gene: 10. Germline V gene data show CDR1 as GTSNPN and CDR2 as SVGIG (reference sequence). As for treatment: oral pan-JAK inhibitor, 5-10 mg twice daily. Alopecia areata patients had lesional scalp punch biopsies and peripheral blood taken from them.

The sample here was CD8+ T cells sorted from blood, taken at approximately week 36, from a patient treated with tofacitinib. This sequence joins TRBV30 and TRBJ2-4, with 9 bases aligning to TRBD1. This receptor was identified in a human donor with alopecia areata. The CDR3 nucleotides are TGTGCCTGGAGGGGAATAACAGGGGGCTGGGCCAAAAACATTCAGTACTTC. It translates to CAWRGITGGWAKNIQYF. The whole variable domain, remainder taken from reference TRBV30 and TRBJ2-4, is SQTIHQWPATLVQPVGSPLSLECTVEGTSNPNLYWYRQAAGRGLQLLFYSVGIGQISSEVPQNLSASRPQDRQFILSSKKLLLSDSGFYLCAWRGITGGWAKNIQYFGAGTRLSVL.